Each of the 27 T cell receptor beta chains below was sequenced from the same sample in a study of blood T cells in healthy people across ages. The authors ran a second PCR of about 6 to 11 cycles using a sample-barcoded 5' primer and a J-beta primer mix. TCRdb independently ran MiXCR on the 5' RACE reads; one entry per CDR3 protein. There are about 1.4 million distinct CDR3 sequences in the sample; almost 60% occur only once, and about 6.3% lies in the top ten. Specimen: blood. These receptors originate from a young man in good health.

The chain joins TRBV4-3 to TRBJ2-3, with 9 positions matching TRBD2. The germline V gene encodes CDR1 LGHNA and CDR2 YSLEER. Trimming at V came to 5 bases and at J to 2 bases, leaving 8 bases not matched to a gene. The CDR3 has 16 amino acids. The CDR3 DNA reads TGCGCCAGCAGCTCCGAGCGGGGGGAAACCACAGATACGCAGTATTTT. Residues: CASSSERGETTDTQYF.

V usage is TRBV3-1 and J usage is TRBJ2-4, with TRBD1 as a possible D gene (6 bases). CDR1 and CDR2 from the germline V gene are LGHDT and YNNKEL (reference sequence). Trimming stripped 1 base from V and 8 bases from J, with 15 bases between. The CDR3 runs 15 residues. The CDR3 DNA follows: TGTGCCAGCAGCCAAGTGCTTCAGGGGATGGACATTCAGTACTTC. Residues: CASSQVLQGMDIQYF. Based on the CDR3 plus reference TRBV3-1 and TRBJ2-4, the full variable domain is DTAVSQTPKYLVTQMGNDKSIKCEQNLGHDTMYWYKQDSKKFLKIMFSYNNKELIINETVPNRFSPKSPDKAHLNLHINSLELGDSAVYFCASSQVLQGMDIQYFGAGTRLSVL.

The CDR3 DNA sequence: TGTGCCAGCACCACGGAAAAGAGCTCCTACGAGCAGTACTTC. The encoded protein is CASTTEKSSYEQYF. The J gene is TRBJ2-7, the V gene TRBV6-6; D gene unclear. This CDR3 spans 14 amino acids. Trimming left V 7 bases short and J 0 bases short, with 13 bases between. Per germline, CDR1 MNHNY and CDR2 SVGAGI (reference sequence).

This clonotype has just a few counts. V and J are TRBV4-2 and TRBJ2-7, with 9 bases fitting TRBD2. The germline V gene encodes CDR1 LGHNA and CDR2 YNFKEQ. Trimming removed 0 bases from V and 6 bases from J; junction bases left unmatched: 6. The CDR3 runs 15 residues. The chain's CDR3 is CASSQELAGPSEQYF. The CDR3 nucleotides read TGTGCCAGCAGCCAAGAGCTAGCGGGGCCTTCCGAGCAGTACTTC.

DNA for the CDR3: TGTGCCAGCAGCGTTCGGACTAGCGGGACTAGCACAGATACGCAGTATTTT. Translating it yields CASSVRTSGTSTDTQYF. The rearrangement links TRBV7-8 to TRBJ2-3, with 12 nucleotides matching TRBD2. From germline, CDR1 is SGHVS and CDR2 FQNEAQ. The CDR3 covers 17 residues. V was clipped by 5 bases and J by 0 bases; unmatched bases: 6.

Only a few counts were recorded for this clonotype. CDR3 nucleotide sequence: TGTGCCAGCAGGGATCTAGCGGGGGCCCCAGATACGCAGTATTTT. The encoded protein is CASRDLAGAPDTQYF. The chain joins TRBV28 to TRBJ2-3; 10 bases fit TRBD2. CDR1 is MDHEN and CDR2 is SYDVKM in the germline V gene. The CDR3 totals 15 residues. Trimming cost V 6 bases and J 4 bases; bases outside gene matches: 7.

This clonotype appeared a few times. This chain links TRBV29-1 with TRBJ2-7, with TRBD1 matching over 8 bases. The V gene's germline CDR1 is SQVTM and CDR2 ANQGSEA. The CDR3 consists of 15 residues. J lost 3 bases, V lost 5 bases, and 12 bases had no gene match. The CDR3 is CSVITGGPLYYEQYF. The CDR3, as DNA: TGCAGCGTTATAACAGGGGGACCCCTCTACTACGAGCAGTACTTC.

The genes are TRBV25-1 and TRBJ2-5; possible D gene TRBD1, 7 bases. Gene TRBJ2-7 matches the end of the DNA better, so the J call may be wrong. Germline values: CDR1 MGHDK, CDR2 SYGVNS. CDR3 length equals 16 residues. CDR3 loop: CASSEGSQGRSGEQYF. The DNA for the CDR3 is TGTGCCAGCAGTGAGGGGTCACAGGGGAGGTCGGGCGAGCAGTACTTC.

The genes are TRBV29-1 and TRBJ1-1; perhaps TRBD1 as D (5 bases). CDR1 SQVTM and CDR2 ANQGSEA come from the germline V gene. This CDR3 region has 13 residues. V lost 7 bases and J 4 bases, leaving 16 bases between the germline ends. The CDR3 sequence: CSDLSGGSTEAFF. The DNA of the CDR3 is TGCAGCGACTTATCGGGGGGAAGCACTGAAGCTTTCTTT.

The chain couples TRBV7-6 to TRBJ1-4; D possibly corresponds to TRBD1 (6 bases). Trimming removed 5 bases at V and 3 bases at J, with 10 bases between. The germline CDR1 and CDR2 sequences are SGHVS and FNYEAQ. CDR3 length: 14 residues. The CDR3 DNA sequence: TGTGCCAGCAGCCGGGACATCGCTAATGAAAAACTGTTTTTT. Translation gives CASSRDIANEKLFF.

This clonotype was found once. This sequence joins TRBV4-2 and TRBJ2-2; D remains unclear. The germline CDR1 and CDR2 sequences are LGHNA and YNFKEQ. Trimming left V 2 bases short and J 4 bases short, with 20 bases between. The CDR3 runs to 18 residues. The CDR3 bases are TGTGCCAGCAGCCAAAATGGGGTCGGCAGCGAAATCACCGGGGAGCTGTTTTTT. Protein product: CASSQNGVGSEITGELFF.

J is TRBJ2-7 and V is TRBV7-2; tentative D call: TRBD1 (6 bases). The J call could be wrong; TRBJ2-5 is a better fit for the DNA end. Per the germline V gene, CDR1 is SGHTA and CDR2 is FQGNSA. This CDR3 is built from 14 residues. CDR3 nucleotides: TGTGCCAGCAGCTCACTACGGACAGCCAAGACCCAGTACTTC. This encodes CASSSLRTAKTQYF.

This clonotype was detected only a few times. V usage is TRBV7-2 and J usage is TRBJ1-6; 8 nucleotides agree with TRBD1. CDR1 is SGHTA and CDR2 is FQGNSA in the germline V gene. J was trimmed by 10 bases and V by 0 bases; bases with no gene match: 5. CDR3 length: 15 amino acids. The CDR3 here is CASSLARTGQSPLHF. Written as DNA, the CDR3 is TGTGCCAGCAGCTTAGCTCGGACAGGGCAGTCACCCCTCCACTTT.

The chain joins TRBV6-2 or TRBV6-3 to TRBJ1-2; D unresolved. The CDR3 is 15 residues long. Germline V lookup: CDR1 MNHEY, CDR2 SVGEGT. The germline V and J ends were trimmed by 5 bases and 8 bases, with 21 bases remaining between them. The CDR3 loop is CASSPALEGMRGYTF. CDR3 nucleotides: TGTGCCAGCAGTCCCGCTCTGGAGGGAATGAGAGGCTACACCTTC.

This clonotype was found a few times. This chain joins TRBV10-3 and TRBJ2-3, with a tentative D call TRBD1 (5 bases). The CDR3 contains 16 residues. Germline loops: CDR1 ENHRY, CDR2 SYGVKD. V lost 7 bases and J lost 2, with 19 bases in between. The CDR3 bases are TGTGCCATCAATTCGGTTCCAGGACAAACCACAGATACGCAGTATTTT. This codes for CAINSVPGQTTDTQYF.

This clonotype was seen only once. CDR3 coding DNA: TGTGCCAGCAGCACCGGACTAGCCCCAGATACGCAGTATTTT. Protein: CASSTGLAPDTQYF. The rearrangement uses TRBV7-2 and TRBJ2-3, with 8 bases aligning to TRBD2. J gave up 4 bases and V 5 bases, and 5 bases lay outside the gene matches. Germline assignment: CDR1 SGHTA and CDR2 FQGNSA. The CDR3 consists of 14 residues.

This chain uses TRBV19 with TRBJ2-7; TRBD1 agrees at 7 bases. Looked up from germline, CDR1 is LNHDA and CDR2 is SQIVND (reference sequence). CDR3 length equals 15 residues. V shed 7 bases and J 5 bases; nucleotides not matched to a gene: 14. CDR3 region: CASNRFRDRGNEQYF. The DNA of the CDR3 is TGTGCCAGTAACCGGTTCCGGGACAGAGGGAACGAGCAGTACTTC.

V and J are TRBV3-1 and TRBJ1-5; D uncertain. Germline CDR1 and CDR2: LGHDT and YNNKEL (reference sequence). Trimming took 0 bases from V and 0 from J, leaving 15 bases between them. The CDR3 length is 18 residues. This chain's CDR3 is CASSQDGGRPYSNQPQHF. DNA for the CDR3: TGTGCCAGCAGCCAAGATGGTGGCCGACCTTATAGCAATCAGCCCCAGCATTTT. The full variable domain, in which reference TRBV3-1 and TRBJ1-5 provide the parts outside the CDR3, is DTAVSQTPKYLVTQMGNDKSIKCEQNLGHDTMYWYKQDSKKFLKIMFSYNNKELIINETVPNRFSPKSPDKAHLNLHINSLELGDSAVYFCASSQDGGRPYSNQPQHFGDGTRLSIL.

For this clonotype: At one boundary the junction diverges from the germline segment, which might be a read error. The chain employs TRBV4-3 and TRBJ2-5; the D is unclear. The J call is uncertain, as TRBJ2-1 better fits the DNA end. CDR3 length equals 17 residues. Germline loops: CDR1 LGHNA, CDR2 YSLEER. The CDR3 sequence: CASSQDRKTWTGQEQFF. Here the CDR3 DNA reads TGCGCCAGTAGCCAAGATCGGAAAACTTGGACCGGCCAGGAGCAGTTCTTC.

This chain joins TRBV7-8 and TRBJ2-4; 9 bases match TRBD1. The CDR3 consists of 15 residues. Per the germline V gene, CDR1 is SGHVS and CDR2 is FQNEAQ. V shed 5 bases, J shed 6 bases, and the junction held 8 bases outside the gene matches. The CDR3 sequence is CASSITGTGINIQYF. CDR3 DNA: TGTGCCAGCAGCATTACCGGGACAGGGATAAACATTCAGTACTTC.

CDR3 DNA sequence: TGCAGTGCCCCGACGGGGCCTGGATGGCCCCAGCATTTT. It specifies CSAPTGPGWPQHF. The chain is built from TRBV20-1 and TRBJ1-5; D may be TRBD1 (5 bases). CDR1 is DFQATT, CDR2 SNEGSKA, per germline (reference sequence). V was cut by 6 bases and J by 9 bases, with 18 bases left in between. The CDR3 sequence is 13 residues long.

The table lists this clonotype with a few counts. The chain uses TRBV6-6 and TRBJ2-7; 9 bases are shared with TRBD2. Germline assignment: CDR1 MNHNY and CDR2 SVGAGI (reference sequence). This CDR3 comprises 15 residues. The junction had 9 bases not matched to a gene; V was cut back by 5 bases and J by 4 bases. The CDR3 reads CASSPLAGAIYEQYF. The DNA for the CDR3 is TGTGCCAGCAGTCCATTAGCGGGGGCGATATACGAGCAGTACTTC.

This clonotype was picked up one time. V usage is TRBV3-1 and J usage is TRBJ2-1, with D perhaps TRBD2 (6 bases). The CDR3 loop spans 17 amino acids. Germline CDR1 is LGHDT and CDR2 is YNNKEL (reference sequence). V lost 0 bases, J lost 4 bases, and 16 bases lay in between. The CDR3 bases are TGTGCCAGCAGCCAAGATCAGGGACTCCACGTTTACAATGAGCAGTTCTTC. Amino acids: CASSQDQGLHVYNEQFF.

CDR3 bases: TGCAGCGCCGGTCGGGGGGCGGCAGAGACCCAGTACTTC. This encodes CSAGRGAAETQYF. The V call is TRBV29-1, the J call TRBJ2-5; perhaps TRBD2 as D (7 bases). Germline assignment: CDR1 SQVTM and CDR2 ANQGSEA. This CDR3 has 13 residues. V gave up 7 bases and J gave up 4 bases, with 16 bases separating them.

The chain couples TRBV7-8 to TRBJ2-7; possible D gene TRBD1, 6 bases. The CDR3 covers 13 residues. Looked up from germline, CDR1 is SGHVS and CDR2 is FQNEAQ. The V gene lost 5 bases and the J gene lost 3 bases, with 11 bases spanning the gap. In DNA form, the CDR3 reads TGTGCCAGCAGCACCGACAGGCTCTACGAGCAGTACTTC. Its protein product is CASSTDRLYEQYF.

The V and J genes are TRBV11-2 and TRBJ1-4, with D uncertain. In germline, CDR1 is SGHAT, CDR2 FQNNGV. The CDR3 is made up of 13 amino acids. Between the trimmed V and J ends, which lost 5 bases and 7 bases, there was a span of 11 bases. The CDR3 here is CASSVALLEKLFF. In DNA, the CDR3 is TGTGCCAGCAGCGTAGCCCTACTTGAAAAACTGTTTTTT. Complete variable domain (other parts from reference TRBV11-2 and TRBJ1-4): EAGVAQSPRYKIIEKRQSVAFWCNPISGHATLYWYQQILGQGPKLLIQFQNNGVVDDSQLPKDRFSAERLKGVDSTLKIQPAKLEDSAVYLCASSVALLEKLFFGSGTQLSVL.

The CDR3 loop is CSADAGTGNLDEQFF. The CDR3, as DNA: TGCAGTGCTGACGCCGGGACAGGGAATTTGGATGAGCAGTTCTTC. V is TRBV20-1 and J is TRBJ2-1, with 9 bases aligning to TRBD1. Looked up from germline, CDR1 is DFQATT and CDR2 is SNEGSKA (reference sequence). With 5 bases clipped from V and 8 bases from J, the junction kept 13 bases outside the gene matches. The CDR3 length is 15 residues.